The 20 T cell receptor beta chains given below trace back to one sample, sequenced in a study of control samples from healthy donors and cancer patients. Libraries were prepared by immunoSEQ multiplex PCR; TCRdb keeps only in-frame clonotypes and omits some of them. The table has about 190,000 clones, 91% seen once. The sample comprised blood. The source is a man aged 25 to 45 in good health.

J is TRBJ2-7 and V is TRBV12-3 or TRBV12-4; D call uncertain. V was pared by 2 bases and J by 5 bases, with 10 bases between. The CDR3 is 13 residues long. In DNA, the CDR3 is TGTGCCAGCAGTTTACGGCCTGGGAACGAGCAGTACTTC. Amino acids: CASSLRPGNEQYF.

V usage is TRBV27 and J usage is TRBJ2-1, with 9 bases fitting TRBD2. Per the germline V gene, CDR1 is MNHEY and CDR2 is SMNVEV (reference sequence). The CDR3 consists of 18 residues. V dropped 3 bases and J dropped 0; count of bases not matched to a gene: 9. CDR3 in DNA: TGTGCCAGCAGTTTGGCGGGGGGGCCCCAGAGCTCCTACAATGAGCAGTTCTTC. Protein: CASSLAGGPQSSYNEQFF.

V usage is TRBV6-5 and J usage is TRBJ1-5, with D possibly being TRBD1 (5 bases). This CDR3 is built from 13 residues. Trimming removed 10 bases from V and 7 bases from J, with 17 bases in between. Germline V gene data show CDR1 as MNHEY and CDR2 as SVGAGI. CDR3 amino acids: CATHPGGTQPQHF. The CDR3 bases are TGTGCCACGCACCCGGGAGGGACCCAGCCCCAGCATTTT.

J is TRBJ2-1 and V is TRBV11-2, with 7 bases identical to TRBD2. Germline V gene lookup returns CDR1 SGHAT and CDR2 FQNNGV. V lost 5 bases, J lost 4 bases, and 14 bases stayed unmatched. The CDR3 length is 17 residues. The CDR3 reads CASSPGTTGKIYNEQFF. For the CDR3, the DNA is TGTGCCAGCAGCCCCGGGACTACCGGAAAGATATACAATGAGCAGTTCTTC.

The rearrangement links TRBV19 to TRBJ1-5; D might be TRBD1 (6 bases). CDR3 size: 14 residues. V was clipped by 5 bases and J by 3 bases, with 11 bases between them. Germline CDR1 reads LNHDA; CDR2 reads SQIVND (reference sequence). For the CDR3, the DNA is TGTGCCAGTAGTGGCACAGGGAACAATCAGCCCCAGCATTTT. Protein product: CASSGTGNNQPQHF.

The chain joins TRBV6-5 to TRBJ1-2; 10 nucleotides match TRBD1. This CDR3 is 14 amino acids long. Germline V gene lookup returns CDR1 MNHEY and CDR2 SVGAGI. V trimming: 7 bases; J trimming: 8 bases; junction bases outside the gene matches: 10. The CDR3 coding sequence is TGTGCCAGCACGAGGACCGGGACAGGGGACGGCTACACCTTC. It is translated as CASTRTGTGDGYTF.

The V call is TRBV5-1, the J call TRBJ2-3, with a possible D match to TRBD2 (5 bases). The CDR3 has 16 residues. Trimming left V 0 bases short and J 5 bases short, with 16 bases between. CDR1 and CDR2 (germline): SGHRS, YFSETQ. CDR3 in DNA: TGCGCCAGCAGCTTGGTCCGCGGGTCACGGGGAGATACGCAGTATTTT. It codes for CASSLVRGSRGDTQYF.

V gene TRBV19 combines with J gene TRBJ1-3; D uncertain. From germline, CDR1 is LNHDA and CDR2 SQIVND (reference sequence). The V end was cut by 5 bases, the J end by 1 base, with 6 bases between. CDR3 size: 13 residues. In DNA form, the CDR3 reads TGTGCCAGTAGTCTGCATTCTGGAAACACCATATATTTT. Amino acid sequence: CASSLHSGNTIYF.

This sequence joins TRBV19 and TRBJ1-3; no firm D call. There are 19 residues in the CDR3. CDR1 is LNHDA, CDR2 SQIVND, per germline (reference sequence). Trimming took off 5 bases at V and 0 bases at J, with 23 bases between the two ends. The CDR3 nucleotides are TGTGCCAGTAGTCCCTGGACCTCCCCCCTGATAAGCTCTGGAAACACCATATATTTT. Translation: CASSPWTSPLISSGNTIYF.

The V and J genes are TRBV29-1 and TRBJ1-1; possible D gene TRBD1, 6 bases. CDR1 and CDR2 (germline): SQVTM, ANQGSEA. Trimming stripped 4 bases from V and 1 base from J, with 13 bases between. CDR3 length: 14 amino acids. The CDR3 bases are TGCAGCGTTGTAGAAGGGGGGAAGAACACTGAAGCTTTCTTT. Protein product: CSVVEGGKNTEAFF.

The gene calls are TRBV6-6 and TRBJ2-7; weak D call: TRBD2 (5 bases). The germline V gene encodes CDR1 MNHNY and CDR2 SVGAGI (reference sequence). The length of the CDR3 is 11 residues. Trimming removed 8 bases at V and 4 bases at J, with 9 bases between. The CDR3 nucleotides read TGTGCCAGCCGCCCGGGGTACGAGCAGTACTTC. Translated: CASRPGYEQYF.

This clone occurred once. The chain joins TRBV7-9 to TRBJ2-7, with D possibly being TRBD1 (6 bases). V dropped 5 bases and J dropped 4 bases, with 15 bases sitting between them. The CDR3 consists of 14 residues. The germline V gene encodes CDR1 SEHNR and CDR2 FQNEAQ (reference sequence). The CDR3 sequence is CASSPPTGPYEQYF. CDR3 nucleotides: TGTGCCAGCAGCCCGCCGACAGGACCATACGAGCAGTACTTC.

The chain carries TRBV7-8 and TRBJ1-3; D gene uncertain. Trimming removed 6 bases from V and 0 bases from J, with 12 bases in between. Per germline, CDR1 SGHVS and CDR2 FQNEAQ. The length of the CDR3 is 15 residues. The CDR3 DNA sequence: TGTGCCAGCAGAGAAGCGGAGACCTCTGGAAACACCATATATTTT. This sequence encodes CASREAETSGNTIYF.

This chain uses TRBV7-9 with TRBJ2-4, with a weak D call TRBD1 (6 bases). Trimming stripped 1 base from V and 1 base from J, with 8 bases between. This CDR3 is 15 amino acids long. Per the germline V gene, CDR1 is SEHNR and CDR2 is FQNEAQ (reference sequence). This CDR3 reads CASSLGDRAKNIQYF. The CDR3, as DNA: TGTGCCAGCAGCTTAGGAGACAGGGCCAAAAACATTCAGTACTTC.

V is TRBV27 and J is TRBJ1-1; 12 nucleotides align to TRBD1. CDR3 length: 17 amino acids. The V segment lost 6 bases and the J segment 1 base; nucleotides outside the gene matches: 9. Germline V gives CDR1 MNHEY, CDR2 SMNVEV (reference sequence). The CDR3 region is CASSTGTGGMRNTEAFF. The CDR3 DNA is TGTGCCAGCAGCACCGGGACAGGGGGCATGAGGAACACTGAAGCTTTCTTT.

This chain connects TRBV7-9 to TRBJ1-2; the D is unclear. The CDR3 length is 14 residues. V lost 3 bases and J lost 4, with 12 bases in between. CDR1 is SEHNR, CDR2 FQNEAQ, per germline (reference sequence). The CDR3 here is CASSLARSSYGYTF. CDR3 DNA: TGTGCCAGCAGCTTGGCCAGATCTAGCTATGGCTACACCTTC. The full variable domain, completed using reference TRBV7-9 and TRBJ1-2, is DTGVSQNPRHKITKRGQNVTFRCDPISEHNRLYWYRQTLGQGPEFLTYFQNEAQLEKSRLLSDRFSAERPKGSFSTLEIQRTEQGDSAMYLCASSLARSSYGYTFGSGTRLTVV.

The rearrangement links TRBV4-1 to TRBJ1-6; possible D gene TRBD1, 5 bases. The CDR3 runs to 16 residues. V gave up 0 bases and J gave up 6 bases, with 12 bases separating them. CDR1 and CDR2 (germline): MGHRA, YSYEKL. DNA of the CDR3: TGCGCCAGCAGCCAAGAGTTAGGGACGTTTAATTCACCCCTCCACTTT. As protein: CASSQELGTFNSPLHF.

The V call is TRBV12-3 or TRBV12-4, the J call TRBJ1-1; D is perhaps TRBD1 (6 bases). V was clipped by 3 bases and J by 10 bases, with 12 bases between them. The CDR3 totals 12 residues. The CDR3 is CASSFGGRGAFF. The CDR3 coding sequence is TGTGCCAGCAGTTTTGGGGGGCGCGGAGCTTTCTTT.

The chain joins TRBV5-1 to TRBJ2-3; TRBD1 matches 8 bases. This CDR3 is 17 amino acids long. V shed 1 base, J shed 0 bases, and the junction held 7 bases outside the gene matches. CDR1 and CDR2 (germline): SGHRS, YFSETQ. This chain's CDR3 is CASSLRWGQESTDTQYF. The CDR3 nucleotides are TGCGCCAGCAGCTTGAGGTGGGGACAGGAGAGCACAGATACGCAGTATTTT.

This sequence joins TRBV27 and TRBJ1-1, with 7 bases matching TRBD1. V lost 5 bases and J lost 8; bases outside the gene matches: 14. This CDR3 spans 15 amino acids. CDR1 and CDR2 (germline): MNHEY, SMNVEV (reference sequence). The CDR3 DNA reads TGTGCCAGCAGTCAGGCCGGGACAGCCCGAGTGGAAGCTTTCTTT. Protein sequence: CASSQAGTARVEAFF.